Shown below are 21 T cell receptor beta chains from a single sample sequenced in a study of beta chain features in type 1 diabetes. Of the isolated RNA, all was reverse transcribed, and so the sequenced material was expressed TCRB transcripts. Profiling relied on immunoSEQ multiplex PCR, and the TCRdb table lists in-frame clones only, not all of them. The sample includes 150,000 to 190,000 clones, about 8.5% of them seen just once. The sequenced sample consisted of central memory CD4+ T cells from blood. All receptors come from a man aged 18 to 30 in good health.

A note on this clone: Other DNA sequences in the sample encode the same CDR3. CDR3 amino acids: CASSLNPRNTEAFF. CDR3 in DNA: TGTGCCAGCAGCTTAAACCCTAGGAACACTGAAGCTTTCTTT. The J gene is TRBJ1-1, the V gene TRBV7-2, with D unclear. Trimming took off 2 bases at V and 1 base at J, with 8 bases between the two ends. Germline CDR1 SGHTA, CDR2 FQGNSA. The CDR3 has 14 residues. Together with reference TRBV7-2 and TRBJ1-1, the CDR3 gives the full variable domain: GAGVSQSPSNKVTEKGKDVELRCDPISGHTALYWYRQSLGQGLEFLIYFQGNSAPDKSGLPSDRFSAERTGGSVSTLTIQRTQQEDSAVYLCASSLNPRNTEAFFGQGTRLTVV.

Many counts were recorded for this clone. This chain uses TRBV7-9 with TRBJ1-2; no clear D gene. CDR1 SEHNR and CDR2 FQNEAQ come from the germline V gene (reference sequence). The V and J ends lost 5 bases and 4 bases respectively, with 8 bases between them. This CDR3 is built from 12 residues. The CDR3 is CASSPGVYGYTF. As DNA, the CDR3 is TGTGCCAGCAGCCCAGGTGTCTATGGCTACACCTTC. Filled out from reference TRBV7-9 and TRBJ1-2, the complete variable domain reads DTGVSQNPRHKITKRGQNVTFRCDPISEHNRLYWYRQTLGQGPEFLTYFQNEAQLEKSRLLSDRFSAERPKGSFSTLEIQRTEQGDSAMYLCASSPGVYGYTFGSGTRLTVV.

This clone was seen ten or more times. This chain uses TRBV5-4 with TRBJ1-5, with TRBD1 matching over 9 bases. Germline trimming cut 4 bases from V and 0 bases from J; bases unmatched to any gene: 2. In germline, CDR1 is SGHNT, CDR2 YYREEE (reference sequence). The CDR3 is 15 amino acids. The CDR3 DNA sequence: TGTGCCAGCAGCCGGACAGGGGATAGCAATCAGCCCCAGCATTTT. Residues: CASSRTGDSNQPQHF.

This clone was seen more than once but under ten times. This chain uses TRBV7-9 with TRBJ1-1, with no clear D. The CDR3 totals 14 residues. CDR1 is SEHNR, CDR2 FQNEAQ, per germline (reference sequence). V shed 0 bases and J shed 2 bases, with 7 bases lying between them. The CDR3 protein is CASSLAADNTEAFF. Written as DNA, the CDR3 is TGTGCCAGCAGCTTAGCGGCAGATAACACTGAAGCTTTCTTT.

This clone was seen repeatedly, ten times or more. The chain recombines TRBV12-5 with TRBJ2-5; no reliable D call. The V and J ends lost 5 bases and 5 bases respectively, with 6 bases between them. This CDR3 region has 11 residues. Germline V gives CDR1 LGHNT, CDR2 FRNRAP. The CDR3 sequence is CASGLGETQYF. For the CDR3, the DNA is TGTGCTAGTGGTCTCGGGGAGACCCAGTACTTC.

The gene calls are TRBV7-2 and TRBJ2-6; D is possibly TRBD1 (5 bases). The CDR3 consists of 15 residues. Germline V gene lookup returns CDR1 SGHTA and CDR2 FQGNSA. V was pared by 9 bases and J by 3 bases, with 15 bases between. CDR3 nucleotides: TGTGCCAGTAACGTTCAGGGTCTTGGGGCCAACGTCCTGACTTTC. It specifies CASNVQGLGANVLTF. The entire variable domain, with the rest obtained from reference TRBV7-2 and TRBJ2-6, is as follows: GAGVSQSPSNKVTEKGKDVELRCDPISGHTALYWYRQSLGQGLEFLIYFQGNSAPDKSGLPSDRFSAERTGGSVSTLTIQRTQQEDSAVYLCASNVQGLGANVLTFGAGSRLTVL.

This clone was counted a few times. The CDR3, as DNA: TGTGCCAGCAGCCTATGGGCGGGAGGGCACAATGAGCAGTTCTTC. It translates to CASSLWAGGHNEQFF. The genes are TRBV7-2 and TRBJ2-1, with 9 positions matching TRBD2. The CDR3 has 15 amino acids. V lost 5 bases and J lost 5; bases outside the gene matches: 7. The germline gives CDR1 SGHTA, CDR2 FQGNSA.

This chain's CDR3 is CAWTIPWTANQPQHF. The CDR3 DNA follows: TGTGCCTGGACTATACCATGGACAGCTAATCAGCCCCAGCATTTT. The chain is built from TRBV30 and TRBJ1-5; tentative D call: TRBD1 (6 bases). CDR3 length equals 15 residues. The germline CDR1 and CDR2 sequences are GTSNPN and SVGIG (reference sequence). V was pared by 4 bases and J by 4 bases, with 17 bases between.

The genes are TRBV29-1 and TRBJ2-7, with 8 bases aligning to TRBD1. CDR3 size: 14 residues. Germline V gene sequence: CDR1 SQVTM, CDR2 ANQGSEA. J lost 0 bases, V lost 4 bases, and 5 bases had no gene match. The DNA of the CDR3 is TGCAGCGTTGCGGTCACAGGGGGCTCCTACGAGCAGTACTTC. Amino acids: CSVAVTGGSYEQYF.

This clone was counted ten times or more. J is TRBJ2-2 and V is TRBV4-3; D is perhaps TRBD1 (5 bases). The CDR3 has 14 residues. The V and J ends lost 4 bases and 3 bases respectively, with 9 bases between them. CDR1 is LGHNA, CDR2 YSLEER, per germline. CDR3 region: CASSLEQDTGELFF. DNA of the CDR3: TGCGCCAGCAGCCTTGAACAGGACACCGGGGAGCTGTTTTTT.

The CDR3 region is CASSPSGRAGYEQYF. The CDR3, as DNA: TGCGCCAGCAGTCCTAGCGGGAGGGCCGGGTACGAGCAGTACTTC. This chain joins TRBV5-1 and TRBJ2-7; TRBD2 matches 12 bases. V gave up 5 bases and J gave up 4 bases; unmatched junction bases: 7. The V gene's germline CDR1 is SGHRS and CDR2 YFSETQ. The CDR3 is 15 amino acids.

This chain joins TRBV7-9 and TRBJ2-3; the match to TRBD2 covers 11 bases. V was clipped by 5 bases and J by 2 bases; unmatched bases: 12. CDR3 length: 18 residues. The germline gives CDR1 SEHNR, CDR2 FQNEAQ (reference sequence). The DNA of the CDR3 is TGTGCCAGCAGCCTCCCGCTGAGACTAGCGGGAATCACAGATACGCAGTATTTT. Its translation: CASSLPLRLAGITDTQYF.

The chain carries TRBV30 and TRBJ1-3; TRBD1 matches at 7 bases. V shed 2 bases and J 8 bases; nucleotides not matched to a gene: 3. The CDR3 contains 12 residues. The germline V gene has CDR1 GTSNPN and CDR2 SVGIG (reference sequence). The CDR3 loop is CAWSTGADTIYF. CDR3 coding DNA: TGTGCCTGGAGTACAGGGGCAGACACCATATATTTT. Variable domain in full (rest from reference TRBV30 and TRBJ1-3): SQTIHQWPATLVQPVGSPLSLECTVEGTSNPNLYWYRQAAGRGLQLLFYSVGIGQISSEVPQNLSASRPQDRQFILSSKKLLLSDSGFYLCAWSTGADTIYFGEGSWLTVV.

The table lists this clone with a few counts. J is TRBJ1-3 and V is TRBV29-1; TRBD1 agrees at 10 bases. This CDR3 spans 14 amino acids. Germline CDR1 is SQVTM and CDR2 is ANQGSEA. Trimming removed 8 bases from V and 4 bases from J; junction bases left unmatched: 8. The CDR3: CSFSMTGGGNTIYF. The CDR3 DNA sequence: TGCAGCTTTTCAATGACAGGGGGCGGAAACACCATATATTTT.

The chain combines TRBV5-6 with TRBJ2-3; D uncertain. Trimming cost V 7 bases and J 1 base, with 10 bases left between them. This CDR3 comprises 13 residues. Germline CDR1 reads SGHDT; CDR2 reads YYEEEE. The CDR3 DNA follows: TGTGCCAGCTCCCCGGTTCGCACAGATACGCAGTATTTT. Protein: CASSPVRTDTQYF.

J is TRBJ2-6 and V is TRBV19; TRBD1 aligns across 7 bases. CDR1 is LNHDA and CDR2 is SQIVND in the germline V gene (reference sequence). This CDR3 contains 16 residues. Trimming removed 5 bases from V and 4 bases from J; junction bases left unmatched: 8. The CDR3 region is CASSDRARPGANVLTF. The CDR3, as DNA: TGTGCCAGTAGTGACAGGGCCCGGCCGGGGGCCAACGTCCTGACTTTC.

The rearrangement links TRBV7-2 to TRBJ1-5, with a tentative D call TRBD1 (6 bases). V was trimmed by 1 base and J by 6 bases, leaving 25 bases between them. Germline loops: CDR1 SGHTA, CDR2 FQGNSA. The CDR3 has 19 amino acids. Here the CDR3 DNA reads TGTGCCAGCAGCTTAGTAGCCACTGGGGGGGGCGCGGGCGGTCAGCCCCAGCATTTT. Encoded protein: CASSLVATGGGAGGQPQHF.

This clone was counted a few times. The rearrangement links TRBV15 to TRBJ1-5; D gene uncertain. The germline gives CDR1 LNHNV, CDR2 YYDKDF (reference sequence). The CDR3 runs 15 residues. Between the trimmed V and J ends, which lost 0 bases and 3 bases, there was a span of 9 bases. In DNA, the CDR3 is TGTGCCACCAGCAGAGATATCACTATCAATCAGCCCCAGCATTTT. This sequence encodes CATSRDITINQPQHF.

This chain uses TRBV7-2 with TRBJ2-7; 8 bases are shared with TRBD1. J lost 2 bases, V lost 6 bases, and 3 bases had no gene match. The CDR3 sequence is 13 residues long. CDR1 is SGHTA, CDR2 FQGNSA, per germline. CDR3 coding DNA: TGTGCCAGCAGACCGACAGGGGCCTACGAGCAGTACTTC. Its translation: CASRPTGAYEQYF.

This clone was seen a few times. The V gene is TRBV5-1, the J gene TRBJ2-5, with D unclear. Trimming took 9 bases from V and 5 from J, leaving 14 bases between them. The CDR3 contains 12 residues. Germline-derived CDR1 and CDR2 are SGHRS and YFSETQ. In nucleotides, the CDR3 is TGCGCCACCCCATTAGCCCAGGAGACCCAGTACTTC. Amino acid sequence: CATPLAQETQYF.

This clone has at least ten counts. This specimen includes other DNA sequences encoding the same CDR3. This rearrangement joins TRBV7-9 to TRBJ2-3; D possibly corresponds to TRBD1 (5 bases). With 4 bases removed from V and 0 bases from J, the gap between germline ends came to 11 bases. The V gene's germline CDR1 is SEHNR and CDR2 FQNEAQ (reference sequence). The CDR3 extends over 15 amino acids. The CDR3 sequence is CASSSRTTSTDTQYF. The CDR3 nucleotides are TGTGCCAGCAGCTCCCGGACAACTAGCACAGATACGCAGTATTTT. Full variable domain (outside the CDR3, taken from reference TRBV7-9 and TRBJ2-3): DTGVSQNPRHKITKRGQNVTFRCDPISEHNRLYWYRQTLGQGPEFLTYFQNEAQLEKSRLLSDRFSAERPKGSFSTLEIQRTEQGDSAMYLCASSSRTTSTDTQYFGPGTRLTVL.